The source of this T cell receptor (beta chain) is a study of shared clonotypes between healthy human individuals. The material for each subset, its genomic DNA, was split evenly across several immunoSEQ plates. The table came from immunoSEQ multiplex PCR; TCRdb's copy has only in-frame clones and leaves some out. Among millions of clones, about 95% were seen once, and the ten largest hold approximately 1.2%. Naive CD8 cells, CD45RO-negative and positively selected for CCR7, excluded terminally differentiated effector memory CD45RA+ cells. Nashville, Tennessee was home to all donors, each a Caucasian adult. Deletions cut 5 bases from V and 8 bases from J, with 10 bases between. The CDR3 sequence is 12 residues long. Germline CDR1 and CDR2: WSHSY and SAAADI.

V gene TRBV10-2 combines with J gene TRBJ2-1; D is uncertain. The receptor comes from a man aged 18 to 29 in good health. The sequenced sample consisted of naive CD8+ T cells sorted from blood. The CDR3 loop reads CASSPASHEQFF. The CDR3 DNA reads as TGCGCCAGCAGTCCCGCCTCCCATGAGCAGTTCTTC.